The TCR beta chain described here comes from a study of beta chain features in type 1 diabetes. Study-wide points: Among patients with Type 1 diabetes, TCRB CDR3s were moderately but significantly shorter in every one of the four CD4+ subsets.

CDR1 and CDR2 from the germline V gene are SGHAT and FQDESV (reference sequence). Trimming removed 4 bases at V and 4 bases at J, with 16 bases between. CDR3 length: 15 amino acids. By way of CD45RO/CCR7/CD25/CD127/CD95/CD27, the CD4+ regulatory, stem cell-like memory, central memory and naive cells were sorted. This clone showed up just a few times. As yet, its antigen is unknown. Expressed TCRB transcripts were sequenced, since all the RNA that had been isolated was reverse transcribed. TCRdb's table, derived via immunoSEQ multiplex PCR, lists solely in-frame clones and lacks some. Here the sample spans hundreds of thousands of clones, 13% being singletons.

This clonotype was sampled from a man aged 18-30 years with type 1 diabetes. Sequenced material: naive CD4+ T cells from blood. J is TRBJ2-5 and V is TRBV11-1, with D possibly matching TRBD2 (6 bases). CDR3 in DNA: TGTGCCAGCAGCTCACCTTGGACTATTGGAGAGACCCAGTACTTC. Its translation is CASSSPWTIGETQYF.